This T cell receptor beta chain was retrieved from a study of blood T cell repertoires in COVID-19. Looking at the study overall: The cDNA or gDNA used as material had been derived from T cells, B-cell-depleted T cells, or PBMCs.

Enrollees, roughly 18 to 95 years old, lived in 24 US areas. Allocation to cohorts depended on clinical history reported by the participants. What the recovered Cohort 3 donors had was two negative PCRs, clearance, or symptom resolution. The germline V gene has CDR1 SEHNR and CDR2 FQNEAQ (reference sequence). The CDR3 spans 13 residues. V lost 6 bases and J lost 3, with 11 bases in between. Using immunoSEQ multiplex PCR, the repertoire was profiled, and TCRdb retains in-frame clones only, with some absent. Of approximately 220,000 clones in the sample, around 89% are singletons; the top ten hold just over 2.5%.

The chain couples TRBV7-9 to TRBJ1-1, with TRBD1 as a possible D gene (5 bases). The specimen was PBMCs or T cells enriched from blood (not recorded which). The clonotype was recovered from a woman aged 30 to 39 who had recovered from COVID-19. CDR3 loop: CASRGQGDTEAFF. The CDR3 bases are TGTGCCAGCAGGGGCCAAGGGGACACTGAAGCTTTCTTT.